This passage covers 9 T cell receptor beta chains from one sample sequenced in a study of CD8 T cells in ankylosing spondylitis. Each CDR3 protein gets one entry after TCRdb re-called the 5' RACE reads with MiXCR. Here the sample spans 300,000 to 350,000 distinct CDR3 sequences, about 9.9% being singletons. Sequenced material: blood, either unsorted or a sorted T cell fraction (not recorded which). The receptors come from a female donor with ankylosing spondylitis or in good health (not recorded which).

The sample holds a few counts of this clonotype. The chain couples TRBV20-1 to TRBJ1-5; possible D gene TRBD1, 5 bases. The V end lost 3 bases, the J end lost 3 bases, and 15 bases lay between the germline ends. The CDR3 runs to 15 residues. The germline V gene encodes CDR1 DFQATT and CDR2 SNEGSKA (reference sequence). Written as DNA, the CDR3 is TGCAGTGCTAGGAACCCAAGGGGATCCAATCAGCCCCAGCATTTT. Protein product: CSARNPRGSNQPQHF.

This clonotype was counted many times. CDR3 loop: CASSDQPPLLDYNEQFF. CDR3 nucleotide sequence: TGTGCCAGCAGTGACCAACCACCGTTACTAGATTACAATGAGCAGTTCTTC. The rearrangement links TRBV2 to TRBJ2-1; weak D call: TRBD2 (5 bases). V was clipped by 3 bases and J by 4 bases, with 19 bases between them. The V gene's germline CDR1 is SNHLY and CDR2 FYNNEI. This CDR3 comprises 17 residues.

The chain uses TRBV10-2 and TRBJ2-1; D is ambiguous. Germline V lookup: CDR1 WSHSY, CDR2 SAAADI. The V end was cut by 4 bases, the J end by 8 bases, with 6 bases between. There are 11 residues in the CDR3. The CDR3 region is CASSAAYEQFF. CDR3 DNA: TGCGCCAGCAGTGCAGCGTATGAGCAGTTCTTC.

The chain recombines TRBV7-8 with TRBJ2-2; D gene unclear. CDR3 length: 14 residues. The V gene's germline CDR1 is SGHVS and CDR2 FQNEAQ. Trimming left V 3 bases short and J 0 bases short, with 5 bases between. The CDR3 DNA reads TGTGCCAGCAGCTTTCCACCGAACACCGGGGAGCTGTTTTTT. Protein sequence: CASSFPPNTGELFF.

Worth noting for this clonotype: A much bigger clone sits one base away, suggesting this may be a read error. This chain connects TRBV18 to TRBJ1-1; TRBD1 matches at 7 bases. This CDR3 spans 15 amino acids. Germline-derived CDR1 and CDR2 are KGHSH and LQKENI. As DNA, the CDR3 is TGTGCCAGCTCACCACCGATGGTCGGGACAGATGAAGATTTCTTT. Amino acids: CASSPPMVGTDEDFF.

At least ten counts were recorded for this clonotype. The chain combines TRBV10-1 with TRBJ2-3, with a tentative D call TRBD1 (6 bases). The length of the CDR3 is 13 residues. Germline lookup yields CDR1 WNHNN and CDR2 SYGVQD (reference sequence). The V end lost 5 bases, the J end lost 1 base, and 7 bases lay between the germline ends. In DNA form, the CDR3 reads TGCGCCAGCAGTAAGGGGGGCACAGATACGCAGTATTTT. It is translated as CASSKGGTDTQYF.

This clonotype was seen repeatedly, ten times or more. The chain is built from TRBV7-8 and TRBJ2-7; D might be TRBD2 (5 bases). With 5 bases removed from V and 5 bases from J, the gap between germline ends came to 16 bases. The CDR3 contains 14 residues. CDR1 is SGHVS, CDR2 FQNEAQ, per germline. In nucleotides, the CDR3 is TGTGCCAGCAGCCTATCCGCCCGGCGGGACGAGCAGTACTTC. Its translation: CASSLSARRDEQYF.

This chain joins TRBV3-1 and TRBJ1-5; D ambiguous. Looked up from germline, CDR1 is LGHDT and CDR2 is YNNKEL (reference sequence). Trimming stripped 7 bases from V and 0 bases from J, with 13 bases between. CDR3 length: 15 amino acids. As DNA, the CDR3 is TGTGCCAGCACCCCCCTTCGATATAGCAATCAGCCCCAGCATTTT. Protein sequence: CASTPLRYSNQPQHF.

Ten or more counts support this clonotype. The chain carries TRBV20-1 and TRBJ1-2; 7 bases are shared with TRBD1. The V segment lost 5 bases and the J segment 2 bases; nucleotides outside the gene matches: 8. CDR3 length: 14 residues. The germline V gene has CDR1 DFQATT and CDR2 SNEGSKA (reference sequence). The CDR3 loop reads CSALDRARNYGYTF. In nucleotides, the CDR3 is TGCAGTGCTCTTGACAGGGCGAGAAACTATGGCTACACCTTC.